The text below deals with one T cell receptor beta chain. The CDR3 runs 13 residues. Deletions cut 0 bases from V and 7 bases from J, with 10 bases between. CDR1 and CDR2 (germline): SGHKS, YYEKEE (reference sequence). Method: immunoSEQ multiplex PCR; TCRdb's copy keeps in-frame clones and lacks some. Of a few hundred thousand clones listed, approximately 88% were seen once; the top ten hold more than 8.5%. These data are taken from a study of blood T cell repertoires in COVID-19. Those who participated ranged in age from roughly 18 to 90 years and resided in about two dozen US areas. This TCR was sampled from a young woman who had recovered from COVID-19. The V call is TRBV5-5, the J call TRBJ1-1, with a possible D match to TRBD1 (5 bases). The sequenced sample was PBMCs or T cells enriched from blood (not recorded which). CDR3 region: CASSLDRLVEAFF. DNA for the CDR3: TGTGCCAGCAGCTTGGACAGGCTGGTTGAAGCTTTCTTT.